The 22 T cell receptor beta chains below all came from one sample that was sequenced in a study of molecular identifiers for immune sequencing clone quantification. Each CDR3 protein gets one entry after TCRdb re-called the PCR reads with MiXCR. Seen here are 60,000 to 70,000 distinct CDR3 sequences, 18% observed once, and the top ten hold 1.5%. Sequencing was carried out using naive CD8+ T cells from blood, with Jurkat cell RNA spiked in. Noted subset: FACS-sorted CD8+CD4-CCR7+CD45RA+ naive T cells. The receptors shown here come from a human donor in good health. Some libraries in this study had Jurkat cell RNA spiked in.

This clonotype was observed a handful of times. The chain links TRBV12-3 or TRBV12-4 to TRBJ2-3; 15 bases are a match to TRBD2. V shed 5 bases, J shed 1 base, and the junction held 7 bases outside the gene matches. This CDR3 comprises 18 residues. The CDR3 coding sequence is TGTGCCAGCAGTGGACTAGCGGGAGGGTATGCTGGCACAGATACGCAGTATTTT. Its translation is CASSGLAGGYAGTDTQYF.

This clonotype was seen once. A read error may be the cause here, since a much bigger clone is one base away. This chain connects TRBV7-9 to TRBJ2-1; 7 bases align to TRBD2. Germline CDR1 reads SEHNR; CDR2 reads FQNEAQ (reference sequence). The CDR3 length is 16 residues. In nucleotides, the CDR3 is TGTGTCAGCAGCGCCGGGGGTAGCGGGTACTACAATGAGCAGTTCTTC. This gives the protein CVSSAGGSGYYNEQFF.

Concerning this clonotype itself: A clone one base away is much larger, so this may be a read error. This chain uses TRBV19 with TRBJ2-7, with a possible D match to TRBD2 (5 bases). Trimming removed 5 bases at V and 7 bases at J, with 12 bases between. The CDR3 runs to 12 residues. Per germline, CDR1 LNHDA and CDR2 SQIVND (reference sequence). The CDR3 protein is CASSATRVEQYF. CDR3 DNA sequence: TGTGCCAGTAGTGCTACTAGGGTTGAGCAGTACTTC.

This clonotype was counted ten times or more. CDR3 amino acids: CSASYGHRVYEQYF. CDR3 DNA sequence: TGCAGTGCTAGTTACGGGCACAGGGTTTACGAGCAGTACTTC. The chain carries TRBV20-1 and TRBJ2-7; possibly TRBD1 for D (6 bases). Trimming took 3 bases from V and 4 from J, leaving 16 bases between them. Germline loops: CDR1 DFQATT, CDR2 SNEGSKA (reference sequence). The CDR3 contains 14 residues.

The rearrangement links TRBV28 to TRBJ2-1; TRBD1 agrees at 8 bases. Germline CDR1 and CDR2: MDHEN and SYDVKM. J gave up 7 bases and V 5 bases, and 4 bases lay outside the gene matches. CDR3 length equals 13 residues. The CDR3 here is CASSIDRGNEQFF. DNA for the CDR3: TGTGCCAGCAGTATCGACAGGGGTAATGAGCAGTTCTTC.

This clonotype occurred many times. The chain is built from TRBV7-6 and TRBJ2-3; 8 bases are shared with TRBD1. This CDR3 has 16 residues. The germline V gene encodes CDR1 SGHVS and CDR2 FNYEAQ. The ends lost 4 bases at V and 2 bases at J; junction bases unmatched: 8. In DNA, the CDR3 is TGTGCCAGCAGCTCGGACAGGGAAACTCTCACAGATACGCAGTATTTT. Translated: CASSSDRETLTDTQYF.

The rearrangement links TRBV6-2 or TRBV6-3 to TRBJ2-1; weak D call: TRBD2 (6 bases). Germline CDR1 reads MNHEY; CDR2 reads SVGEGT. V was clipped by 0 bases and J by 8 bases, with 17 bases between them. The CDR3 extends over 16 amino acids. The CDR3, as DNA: TGTGCCAGCAGTTACTCGACTGACTTAGGGAGGCATGAGCAGTTCTTC. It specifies CASSYSTDLGRHEQFF.

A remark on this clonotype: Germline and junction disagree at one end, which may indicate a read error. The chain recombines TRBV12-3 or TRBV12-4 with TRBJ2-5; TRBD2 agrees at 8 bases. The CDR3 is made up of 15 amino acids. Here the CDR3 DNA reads TGTGCCAGCAGCTTAGCGGGAAATTTTGCGGAGACCCGGTACTTC. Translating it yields CASSLAGNFAETRYF.

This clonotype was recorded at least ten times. The CDR3 loop reads CSARSATPEQYF. The CDR3 DNA reads as TGCAGTGCTAGGTCGGCCACCCCTGAGCAGTACTTC. The chain uses TRBV20-1 and TRBJ2-7, with D unresolved. The CDR3 is 12 residues long. The V gene lost 3 bases and the J gene lost 7 bases, with 13 bases spanning the gap. Germline V gene data show CDR1 as DFQATT and CDR2 as SNEGSKA (reference sequence).

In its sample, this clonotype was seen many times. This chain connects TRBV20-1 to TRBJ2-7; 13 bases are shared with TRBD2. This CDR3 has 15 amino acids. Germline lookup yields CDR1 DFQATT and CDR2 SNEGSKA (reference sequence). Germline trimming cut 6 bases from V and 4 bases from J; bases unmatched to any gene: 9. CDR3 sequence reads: CSAKGLAGVWYEQYF. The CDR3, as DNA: TGCAGTGCCAAAGGACTAGCGGGAGTCTGGTACGAGCAGTACTTC.

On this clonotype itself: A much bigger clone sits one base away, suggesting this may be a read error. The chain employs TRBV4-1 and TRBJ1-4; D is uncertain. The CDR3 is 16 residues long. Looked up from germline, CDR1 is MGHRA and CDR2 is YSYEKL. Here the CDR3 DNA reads TGCGCCAGCAGCCAAGTGAGCGGAGGGTCTAATGAAAAACCGTTTTTT. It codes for CASSQVSGGSNEKPFF.

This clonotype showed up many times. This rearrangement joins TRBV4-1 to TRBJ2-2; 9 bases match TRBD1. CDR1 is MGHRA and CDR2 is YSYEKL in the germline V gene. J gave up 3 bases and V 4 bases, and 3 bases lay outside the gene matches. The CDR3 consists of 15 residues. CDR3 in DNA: TGCGCCAGCAGCCCGGGACAGGGCTACACCGGGGAGCTGTTTTTT. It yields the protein CASSPGQGYTGELFF.

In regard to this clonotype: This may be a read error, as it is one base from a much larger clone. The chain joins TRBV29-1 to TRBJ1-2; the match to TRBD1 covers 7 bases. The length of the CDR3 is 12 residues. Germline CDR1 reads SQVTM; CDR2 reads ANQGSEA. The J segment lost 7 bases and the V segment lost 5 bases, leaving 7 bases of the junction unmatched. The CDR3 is CSVSQGDGGYTF. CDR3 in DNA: TGCAGCGTTAGTCAGGGGGATGGTGGCTACACCTTC.

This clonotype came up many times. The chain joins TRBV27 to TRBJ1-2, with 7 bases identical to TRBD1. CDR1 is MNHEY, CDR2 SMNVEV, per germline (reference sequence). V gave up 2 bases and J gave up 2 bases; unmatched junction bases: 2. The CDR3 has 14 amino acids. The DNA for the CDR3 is TGTGCCAGCAGTTTACAGGGGGGGAACTATGGCTACACCTTC. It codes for CASSLQGGNYGYTF.

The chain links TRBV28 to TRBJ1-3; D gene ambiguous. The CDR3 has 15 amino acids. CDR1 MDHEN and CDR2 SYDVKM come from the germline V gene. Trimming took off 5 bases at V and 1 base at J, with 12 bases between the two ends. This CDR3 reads CASSLGLGSGNTIYF. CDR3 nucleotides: TGTGCCAGCAGTCTAGGCCTCGGGTCTGGAAACACCATATATTTT. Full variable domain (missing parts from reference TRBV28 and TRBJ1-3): DVKVTQSSRYLVKRTGEKVFLECVQDMDHENMFWYRQDPGLGLRLIYFSYDVKMKEKGDIPEGYSVSREKKERFSLILESASTNQTSMYLCASSLGLGSGNTIYFGEGSWLTVV.

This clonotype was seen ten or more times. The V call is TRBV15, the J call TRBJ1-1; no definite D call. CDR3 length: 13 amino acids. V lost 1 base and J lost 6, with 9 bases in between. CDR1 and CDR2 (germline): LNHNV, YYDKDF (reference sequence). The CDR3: CATSRAPTAEAFF. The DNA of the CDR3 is TGTGCCACCAGCAGAGCCCCCACCGCTGAAGCTTTCTTT.

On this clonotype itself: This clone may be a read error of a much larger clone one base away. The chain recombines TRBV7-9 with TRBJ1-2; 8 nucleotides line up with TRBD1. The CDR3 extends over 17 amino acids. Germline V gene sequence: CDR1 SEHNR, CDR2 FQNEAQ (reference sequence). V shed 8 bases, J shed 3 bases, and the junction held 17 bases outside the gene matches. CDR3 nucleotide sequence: TGTGCCAGCGGCTCGGACAGGGAAGCCGGATGGTACTATGGCTACACCTTC. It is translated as CASGSDREAGWYYGYTF.

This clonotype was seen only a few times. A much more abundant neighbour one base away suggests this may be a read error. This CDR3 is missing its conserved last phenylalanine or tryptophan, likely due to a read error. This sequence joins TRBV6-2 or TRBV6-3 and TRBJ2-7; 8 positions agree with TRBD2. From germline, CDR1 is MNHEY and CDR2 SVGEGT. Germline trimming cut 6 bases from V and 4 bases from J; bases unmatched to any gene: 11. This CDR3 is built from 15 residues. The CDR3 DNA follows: TGTGCCAGCAGCCCTGGACTAGCCACCAGGTACGAGCAGTACTCC. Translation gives CASSPGLATRYEQYS.

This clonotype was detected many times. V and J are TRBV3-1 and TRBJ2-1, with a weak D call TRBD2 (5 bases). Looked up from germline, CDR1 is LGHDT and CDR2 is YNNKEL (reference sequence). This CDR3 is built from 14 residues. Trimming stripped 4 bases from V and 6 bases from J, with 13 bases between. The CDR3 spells CASSLHTSVNEQFF. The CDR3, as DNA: TGTGCCAGCAGCCTTCATACTAGTGTCAATGAGCAGTTCTTC.

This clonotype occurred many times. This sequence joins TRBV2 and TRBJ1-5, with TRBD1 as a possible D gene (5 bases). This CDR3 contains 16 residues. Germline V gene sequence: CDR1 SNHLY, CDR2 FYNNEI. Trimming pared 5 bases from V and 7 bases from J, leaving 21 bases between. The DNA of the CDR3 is TGTGCCAGCAGTCTGTCCGGGACGGAGTTTATACAGCCCCAGCATTTT. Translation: CASSLSGTEFIQPQHF.

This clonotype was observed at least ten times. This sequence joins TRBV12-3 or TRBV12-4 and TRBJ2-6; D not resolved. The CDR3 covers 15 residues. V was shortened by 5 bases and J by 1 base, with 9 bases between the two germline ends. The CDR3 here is CASSPPRSGANVLTF. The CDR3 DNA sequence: TGTGCCAGCAGTCCCCCCAGGTCTGGGGCCAACGTCCTGACTTTC.

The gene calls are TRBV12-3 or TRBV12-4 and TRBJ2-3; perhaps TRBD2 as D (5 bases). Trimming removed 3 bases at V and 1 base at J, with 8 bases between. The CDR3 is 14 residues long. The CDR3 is CASSFDSGTDTQYF. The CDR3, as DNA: TGTGCCAGCAGTTTTGATAGCGGCACAGATACGCAGTATTTT.